The 13 T cell receptor beta chains listed next were all sequenced from one sample in a study of radiation and T cells in renal cell carcinoma. Documented time point: baseline pretreatment blood. Regarding treatment: 15 Gy SBRT to primary tumor, nephrectomy 4 weeks later. The data were produced by immunoSEQ multiplex PCR, yet TCRdb's version contains in-frame clones alone and is incomplete. The sample lists 150,000 or so clones, over 75% occurring once. The source was blood, collected from a patient whose treatment included radiotherapy and nephrectomy. Receptor source: a woman aged 50 to 60 with renal cell carcinoma.

The rearrangement uses TRBV9 and TRBJ2-7; TRBD2 is a possible D gene (5 bases). The CDR3 runs to 15 residues. From germline, CDR1 is SGDLS and CDR2 YYNGEE. Trimming removed 4 bases at V and 6 bases at J, with 20 bases between. CDR3 DNA sequence: TGTGCCAGCAGCCCGCAACTAGACCGGGCGGTCGAGCAGTACTTC. It translates to CASSPQLDRAVEQYF.

This CDR3 is CAISESGDRGIYGYTF. DNA of the CDR3: TGTGCCATCAGTGAGTCAGGGGACAGGGGTATCTATGGCTACACCTTC. The chain employs TRBV10-3 and TRBJ1-2; 10 bases are shared with TRBD1. The CDR3 extends over 16 amino acids. J was trimmed by 4 bases and V by 0 bases; bases with no gene match: 5. The germline gives CDR1 ENHRY, CDR2 SYGVKD.

This sequence joins TRBV9 and TRBJ1-3; D is unclear. This CDR3 comprises 16 residues. Looked up from germline, CDR1 is SGDLS and CDR2 is YYNGEE. The V and J ends lost 1 base and 6 bases respectively, with 17 bases between them. The CDR3 loop reads CASSVLQLAEANTIYF. CDR3 in DNA: TGTGCCAGCAGCGTATTACAGTTGGCCGAGGCAAACACCATATATTTT.

This rearrangement joins TRBV11-2 to TRBJ1-2; D unresolved. The ends were cut back, 3 bases at V and 7 bases at J, with 12 bases in the middle. The CDR3 extends over 13 amino acids. CDR1 SGHAT and CDR2 FQNNGV come from the germline V gene. The CDR3 reads CASSLASGTGYTF. CDR3 DNA: TGTGCCAGCAGCTTGGCGTCGGGTACTGGCTACACCTTC.

The genes are TRBV5-1 and TRBJ2-3; 13 nucleotides line up with TRBD2. Germline V CDR1 and CDR2: SGHRS, YFSETQ. The CDR3 totals 19 residues. V lost 4 bases to trimming and J lost 2 bases; unmatched junction nucleotides: 13. The CDR3 region is CASSRTSGGLSGITDTQYF. Written as DNA, the CDR3 is TGCGCCAGCAGCCGGACTAGCGGGGGCTTGAGTGGCATCACAGATACGCAGTATTTT.

V is TRBV6-6 and J is TRBJ2-7, with D unclear. This CDR3 spans 13 amino acids. CDR1 and CDR2 (germline): MNHNY, SVGAGI (reference sequence). Trimming cost V 7 bases and J 0 bases, with 10 bases left between them. The CDR3 here is CASNKFFSYEQYF. The CDR3 DNA reads as TGTGCCAGCAATAAATTCTTCTCCTACGAGCAGTACTTC.

This clone is a singleton in its sample. The rearrangement uses TRBV20-1 and TRBJ2-5, with TRBD2 matching over 7 bases. Germline lookup yields CDR1 DFQATT and CDR2 SNEGSKA (reference sequence). Trimming took 8 bases from V and 1 from J; bases not matched to a gene: 1. The CDR3 is 11 amino acids. CDR3: CSTGGQETQYF. The CDR3 coding sequence is TGCAGTACGGGGGGCCAAGAGACCCAGTACTTC.

Details on this clone: The junction and the germline gene differ at one end; a read error may be behind it. V usage is TRBV5-5 and J usage is TRBJ1-2; weak D call: TRBD1 (5 bases). Germline lookup yields CDR1 SGHKS and CDR2 YYEKEE (reference sequence). The CDR3 consists of 15 residues. The CDR3 is CASSLGPGTNYGYTF. The CDR3 region has the DNA TGTGCCAGCAGTTTGGGACCGGGAACTAACTATGGCTACACCTTC.

The chain has TRBV19 and TRBJ2-2, with D possibly being TRBD1 (5 bases). CDR1 and CDR2 (germline): LNHDA, SQIVND (reference sequence). The CDR3 has 12 residues. For the CDR3, the DNA is TGTGGGACATCTCTAAACACCGGGGAGCTGTTTTTT. It specifies CGTSLNTGELFF.

The V call is TRBV5-1, the J call TRBJ1-2; D is uncertain. The CDR3 loop spans 14 amino acids. The V gene's germline CDR1 is SGHRS and CDR2 YFSETQ. V was clipped by 3 bases and J by 8 bases, with 17 bases between them. CDR3 sequence (DNA): TGCGCCAGCAGCTCCGAAGGAAGGGCCGGGGGCTACACCTTC. It is translated as CASSSEGRAGGYTF.

This chain links TRBV4-2 with TRBJ1-5; the D is unclear. The V end lost 1 base, the J end lost 2 bases, and 15 bases lay between the germline ends. Germline V lookup: CDR1 LGHNA, CDR2 YNFKEQ. This CDR3 is built from 17 residues. The DNA for the CDR3 is TGTGCCAGCAGCCAAGGCGCCACTTGGGGTGGCAATCAGCCCCAGCATTTT. Translating gives CASSQGATWGGNQPQHF.

Here the CDR3 reads CASSVGFDQPQHF. CDR3 DNA sequence: TGTGCCAGCAGCGTAGGATTCGATCAGCCCCAGCATTTT. The rearrangement links TRBV9 to TRBJ1-5; D is ambiguous. The germline gives CDR1 SGDLS, CDR2 YYNGEE. The CDR3 totals 13 residues. Trimming left V 0 bases short and J 5 bases short, with 6 bases between.

The genes are TRBV7-6 and TRBJ2-7, with 9 bases that match TRBD1. Trimming at V came to 5 bases and at J to 6 bases, leaving 11 bases not matched to a gene. The CDR3 consists of 15 residues. Germline V CDR1 and CDR2: SGHVS, FNYEAQ. The CDR3 loop is CASSAGTGSMVEQYF. The CDR3, as DNA: TGTGCCAGCAGCGCGGGGACAGGGTCAATGGTCGAGCAGTACTTC.